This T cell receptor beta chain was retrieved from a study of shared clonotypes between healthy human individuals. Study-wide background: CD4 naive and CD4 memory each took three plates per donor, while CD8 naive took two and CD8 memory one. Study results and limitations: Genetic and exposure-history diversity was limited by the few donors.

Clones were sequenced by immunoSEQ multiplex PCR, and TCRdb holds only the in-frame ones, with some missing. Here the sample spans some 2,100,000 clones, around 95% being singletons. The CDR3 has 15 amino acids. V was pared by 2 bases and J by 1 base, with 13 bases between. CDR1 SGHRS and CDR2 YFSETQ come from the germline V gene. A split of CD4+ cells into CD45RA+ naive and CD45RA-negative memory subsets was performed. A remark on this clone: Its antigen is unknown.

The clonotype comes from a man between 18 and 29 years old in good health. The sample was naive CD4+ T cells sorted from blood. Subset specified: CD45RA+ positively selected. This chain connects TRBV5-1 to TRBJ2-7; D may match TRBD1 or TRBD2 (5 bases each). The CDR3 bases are TGCGCCAGCAGCTTTAGGGACGGCGATTCCTACGAGCAGTACTTC. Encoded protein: CASSFRDGDSYEQYF.